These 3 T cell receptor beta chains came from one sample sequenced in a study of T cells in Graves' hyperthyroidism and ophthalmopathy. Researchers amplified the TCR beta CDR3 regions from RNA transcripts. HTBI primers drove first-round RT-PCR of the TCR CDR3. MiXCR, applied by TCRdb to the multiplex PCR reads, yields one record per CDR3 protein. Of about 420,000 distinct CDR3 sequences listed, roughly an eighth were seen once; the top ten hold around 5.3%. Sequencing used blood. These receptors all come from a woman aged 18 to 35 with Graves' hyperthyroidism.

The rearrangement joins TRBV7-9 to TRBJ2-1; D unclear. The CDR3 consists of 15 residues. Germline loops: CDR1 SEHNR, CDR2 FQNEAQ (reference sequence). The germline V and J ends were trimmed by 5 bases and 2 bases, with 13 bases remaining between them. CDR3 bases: TGTGCCAGCAGCCCTCAGGCTAACCCCTACAATGAGCAGTTCTTC. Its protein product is CASSPQANPYNEQFF.

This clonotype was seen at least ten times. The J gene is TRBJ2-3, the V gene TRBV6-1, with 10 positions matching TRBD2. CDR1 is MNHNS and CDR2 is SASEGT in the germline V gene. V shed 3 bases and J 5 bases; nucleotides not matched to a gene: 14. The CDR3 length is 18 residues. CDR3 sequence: CASSEESGRANWVDTQYF. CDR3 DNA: TGTGCCAGCAGTGAGGAGAGCGGGAGGGCCAATTGGGTAGATACGCAGTATTTT.

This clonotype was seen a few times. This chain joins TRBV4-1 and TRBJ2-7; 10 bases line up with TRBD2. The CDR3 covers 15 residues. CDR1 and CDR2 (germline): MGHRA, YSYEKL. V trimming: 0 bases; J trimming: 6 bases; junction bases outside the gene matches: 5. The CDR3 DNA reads TGCGCCAGCAGCCAAGAACTAGCGGGGTCGGGCGAGCAGTACTTC. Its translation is CASSQELAGSGEQYF.